The clone carrying this TCR beta chain was picked up a small number of times. The antigen remains undetermined. The sample belongs to a study of T cell repertoires in cytomegalovirus infection. Study as a whole: Recently identified HLA-C-restricted CMV epitopes were among the peptides used. Matching HLA type and CMV infection were both indicated by public TCR beta signatures.

The CDR3 is made up of 15 amino acids. The V end was cut by 6 bases, the J end by 4 bases, with 16 bases between. Findings and caveats of the study: HLA-C-restricted CMV clonotypes gave the most frequent clonotype in two of eight donors.

Each CDR3 protein gets one entry after TCRdb re-called the reads with MiXCR. The sample lists fewer than 70,000 distinct CDR3 sequences, more than 25% occurring once. The chain combines TRBV12-3 or TRBV12-4 with TRBJ2-1; perhaps TRBD1 as D (6 bases). The clonotype comes from a human donor in good health (CMV status not recorded). Some clones in this sample may be carry-over from other donors' samples. The sample was CD8+ T cells from cultured PBMCs, taken from culture after CMV antigen stimulation. CDR3 loop: CASSPPGQGYNEQFF. The CDR3 DNA is TGTGCCAGCAGCCCCCCGGGACAAGGGTACAATGAGCAGTTCTTC.